This T cell receptor (beta chain) originates from a study of early T cells in non-severe SARS-CoV-2 infection. Study background: It was bulk RNA from unsorted whole blood that was sequenced, and the chains were unpaired.

There are a few counts of this clonotype. Each single cDNA molecule received a unique molecular identifier. One entry per CDR3 protein results from TCRdb running MiXCR on the 5' RACE reads. Seen here are 42,000 or so distinct CDR3 sequences, about 6.5% observed once, and the top ten hold approximately 7.5%. Trimming removed 2 bases from V and 7 bases from J; junction bases left unmatched: 0. The CDR3 is made up of 12 amino acids. CDR1 is MNHEY, CDR2 SVGEGT, per germline. The specimen comprised whole blood, sampled at baseline. The clonotype originates from an adult who was a healthcare worker with PCR-confirmed SARS-CoV-2 infection or an uninfected control (not recorded which). The chain is built from TRBV6-2 or TRBV6-3 and TRBJ1-1; 8 bases line up with TRBD1. The CDR3 sequence: CASSYGTGEAFF. CDR3 in DNA: TGTGCCAGCAGTTACGGGACAGGTGAAGCTTTCTTT.